This TCR beta chain was identified in a study of cytomegalovirus exposure and HLA in healthy donors (TCRdb year 2017). Regarding the research as a whole: An earlier analysis of roughly 570 of the donors reported approximately 300 Gb of sequence data and around 120 million unique TCR beta sequences obtained from 180 million or so T cells. In addition to the first cohort of hundreds of subjects, a separate validation cohort of 120 different subjects was used. Alongside the repertoire data, information on donor age, sex, ethnicity and CMV serostatus was compiled. The study was designed to test whether signatures of past pathogen exposure could be identified by cataloging public T cell receptors. The genetic ancestry cluster associated with self-reported Caucasian donors included 70% to 85% of the roughly 400 genotyped donors. The study used immunosequencing to profile the T cell repertoires of 666 subjects and linked those repertoires to cytomegalovirus serostatus. A later genetic analysis took genome-wide SNP genotypes for about three fifths of the roughly 700 donors and used that subset as a discovery cohort. Typing coverage differed by locus: A, B, C, DRB1 and DQB1 were typed in about 620-630 donors, DQA1 in about 550, DPA1 in roughly 590, and DPB1 in just under 490. A later analysis re-analyzed previously published TCR beta repertoires from about 730 donors and added high-resolution HLA genotyping to study TCR occurrence patterns. Class I and class II HLA loci were covered by the typing at four-digit resolution. Every discovery cohort repertoire had been produced on one sequencing platform. An earlier analysis of approximately 640 of the donors applied high-throughput TCR beta sequencing to assess whether each TCR beta V gene segment acted as functional or pseudogenic. Rather than using new phenotypic data, the later analysis identified candidate immune exposures from TCR beta sequences and from how often those sequences occurred across donors. About 280 gigabases of sequencing data and approximately 92 million unique TCR sequences made up an early release that covered some 640 HLA-typed donors. Among 300 to 450 genotyped donors of the cohort, an average of around 240,000 unique TCR beta nucleotide sequences were sequenced per donor, roughly 20% of them non-productive. To predict cytomegalovirus infection status, the study brought together high-throughput TCR immunosequencing, statistical association of individual TCRs with disease status, and machine learning. A few DR-DQ haplotypes were handled as single units for association and clustering because linkage in the cohort was strong.

What the work shows at the level of the full study, not this receptor alone: The presence/absence analyses assumed that sequencing depth was roughly uniform across donors, and that assumption may not be true. Three of the identified cytomegalovirus-associated TCR beta chains were confirmed in vitro to be specific for cytomegalovirus antigens. Because counts were too low, about 18 rarely observed V segments, including chromosome 9 orphons, were excluded from the earlier analysis of roughly 580 of the donors. The study listed approximately 160 TCR beta chains as associated with cytomegalovirus. In an earlier analysis of under 600 of the donors, most TCR beta V segments were observed in productive rearrangements about 87% or about 30% of the time, broadly matching IMGT annotations. Specific HLA alleles were associated with 15,000 to 20,000 TCR beta sequences at a false discovery rate of 0.05 in a later analysis. A further reported finding was that TCR beta sequences accurately predicted the HLA-A and HLA-B alleles for most subjects in the first cohort. Several of the top co-occurrence clusters appeared to be linked to parvovirus B19, influenza, CMV and Epstein-Barr virus, according to a later analysis. In a later analysis, TCR association rates were found to vary across HLA loci, with the most associated TCRs seen for DRB1 alleles and the fewest for HLA-C alleles. While some public TCRs were present in many individuals, most TCR sequences turned up only very rarely across donors. Because HLA typing was unavailable for some donors at each locus, only the typed subset was used in association tests. The 87-base-pair reads could not distinguish some IMGT-functional V segments, including TRBV6-2 and TRBV6-3, so those segments were excluded. In a later genetic analysis, a missense DCLRE1C variant was associated with V-gene and J-gene trimming of TCR beta chains, and the association was replicated in an independent cohort. In a later analysis, HLA-associated TCR beta chains showed more clonal expansion and lower generation probabilities than non-associated chains that were equally common. Correlated functional status among segregating V segments might reflect linkage disequilibrium, but an unknown experimental factor could not be ruled out. In a later analysis, most CMV-associated TCR beta chains were found to appear HLA-restricted, with HLA associations seemingly driven largely by CMV exposure. For the cohort, immune exposure information was limited to CMV serostatus. A cluster of highly shared sequence variants was judged likely to be a technical artifact of the sequencing pipeline. The classifier was reported to diagnose cytomegalovirus status with high specificity and sensitivity in both the original cohort and the validation cohort. According to the authors, the approach could potentially be generalized to other disease states and immunological phenotypes. Only TCR beta chains were sequenced in this cohort, and the absence of alpha or paired-chain data limited detectable features. When HLA alleles, especially DR and DQ, strongly co-occurred, attributing TCR associations to individual alleles was difficult. In a later genetic analysis, fewer N-insertions in productive TCRs were reported among donors in an Asian-associated ancestry cluster than the roughly 670-donor mean.

In total, 600 or so healthy bone marrow donors made up the cohort. At the time of sampling, all cohort members were nominally healthy, though unrecorded immune exposures were likely present. The donor tested CMV seropositive, placing the donor among the approximately 310 seropositive members of the cohort. Every donor gave a peripheral blood sample, and the peripheral blood mononuclear cells from that sample were used for TCR beta sequencing. The Qiagen DNeasy Blood Extraction Kit was used to extract genomic DNA from the blood cell samples. The library relied on the immunoSEQ multiplex PCR assay. For the multiplex PCR, a mixture combining 60 forward primers for TCR Vbeta segments and 13 reverse primers for TCR Jbeta segments was used. A multiplex PCR assay on genomic DNA amplified the CDR3 region of rearranged TCR beta genes. The Illumina HiSeq System was used to sequence the amplified TCR beta libraries as 87-base-pair reads. The paper's processing steps were these. A later analysis tallied about 77 million unique TCR beta chains across the 700 or so repertoires, and around 12 million of those chains were shared by two or more donors. Raw reads were error-corrected and collapsed into unique sequences by a nearest-neighbor algorithm in which closely related sequences were merged to remove PCR and sequencing errors. Alignment of CDR3 sequences to IMGT reference sequences was used to assign V, D and J gene segments. Each retained sequence needed at least a six-nucleotide match to both a V gene segment and a J gene segment. Rearrangements were classified as productive when the CDR3 lacked stop codons and remained in frame with V and J, and all other rearrangements were classified as non-productive. CDR3 was defined by IMGT convention, running from the second conserved V-encoded cysteine to the conserved J-encoded phenylalanine. The earlier analysis of about 610 of the donors excluded any sequence lacking an unambiguous match to a single V gene segment. In an earlier analysis of 587 of the donors, a V segment was called functional when productive rearrangements were above 56.7%, and segregating when the standard deviation between donors exceeded 5%. To diagnose cytomegalovirus status from the catalog of TCR beta chain sequences, a statistical classification framework was built. In a later analysis, V and J genes were assigned by comparing TCR nucleotide sequences against IMGT/GENE-DB human TR gene sequences. The TCRdist pipeline was used in a later analysis to assign CDR3 sequences and most-parsimonious VDJ recombination scenarios. In a later analysis, every TCR beta chain was defined by the combination of its CDR3 amino acid sequence and its V-gene family, and reads without a unique V-gene family were dropped. In a later analysis, fewer than 600 highly shared, low-generation-probability nucleotide sequences were removed to address suspected cross-contamination and a sequencing artifact. A later analysis calculated a clonal expansion index for each public chain from normalized within-repertoire ranks of inferred template counts. In a later analysis, generation probabilities were computed with a VDJ recombination model fitted to out-of-frame rearrangements, and the resulting probabilities were checked against IGoR. In a later analysis, TCR-TCR, TCR-HLA and TCR-CMV co-occurrence was scored with hypergeometric tests, and a repertoire-size bias correction was applied to TCR pairs. A later analysis estimated false discovery rates by permuting HLA or CMV assignments 20 times. In a later analysis, co-occurring TCRs were grouped using DBSCAN, and TCRdist sequence similarity was added for clustering within HLA-allele-positive subsets. Repertoires with fewer than 30,000 or more than 120,000 public chains, plus five repertoires with anomalous nucleotide sharing, were excluded from co-occurrence clustering. In TCRdb, the immuneACCESS table is reduced to in-frame sequences with V and J assigned. These tables do not hold every clone; where another copy was compared, an unresolved V gene accounts for under half, and the others remain unexplained. Clone size and the V and J calls come from that table; the DNA yielded D and trimming. The sample includes about 130,000 clones, with roughly 73% observed a single time. About 4.3% of the sample rests with the top ten.

Note on this clone: Its antigen is still unknown. Base qualities are not at hand, and no much larger clone is one base apart.

The germline V gene (reference sequence) provides CDR1 DFQATT and CDR2 SNEGSKA. Relative to germline, V is 4 bases shorter and J is 5 bases shorter, with 5 bases between their ends. The CDR3 holds 10 amino acids from the cysteine to the phenylalanine. Just CDR3 DNA is preserved here, 30 bases in frame from base 1. Recombination connected TRBV20-1 to TRBJ2-5; the D gene identity is not certain. Source material: PBMCs. This receptor was identified in a man in his 60s in good health and CMV-seropositive. This receptor has the CDR3 CSATLETQYF. The bases are TGCAGTGCTACCCTGGAGACCCAGTACTTC.